This T cell receptor beta chain was profiled in a study of T-cell reconstitution after alpha-beta-depleted transplantation in children. CDR3 length equals 16 residues. CDR1 and CDR2 from the germline V gene are LGHDT and YNNKEL (reference sequence). V lost 4 bases and J lost 2; bases outside the gene matches: 11. Study observations and caveats: Roughly two months post-transplant, alpha-beta T cells reportedly originated from several hundred graft clones that had expanded.

Points on this clonotype: Its antigen is not known.

Unique molecular identifiers featured in how the TCRbeta library was prepared. TCRdb used MiXCR to reprocess the PCR reads, holding one entry per CDR3 protein. The sample lists a few hundred thousand distinct CDR3 sequences, 27% occurring once. The material was PBMCs, obtained before TCRalphabeta/CD19-depleted stem cell transplant. This rearrangement joins TRBV3-1 to TRBJ2-7; TRBD1 agrees at 7 bases. The source is a boy in the first two years of life with Wiskott-Aldrich syndrome, due to receive a stem cell transplant. CDR3 DNA sequence: TGTGCCAGCAGCCCAGGGGACAGAAAAGCAGCCTACGAGCAGTACTTC. It translates to CASSPGDRKAAYEQYF.